This T cell receptor beta chain stems from a study of shared clonotypes between healthy human individuals. Whole-study findings and limits: Generally, estimated richness proved larger in naive subsets than it did in memory subsets. Relative to clonotypes present in all four donors, those not shared had lower generation probabilities.

Authors' data handling: Filtering differed for immunoSEQ, which gave only junction sequences without quality scores. Repertoires were generated with immunoSEQ multiplex PCR, while TCRdb's copy carries only in-frame clones and drops some. V, J and clone size were drawn from that table, and D and trimming were deduced from the DNA. The data hold about 680,000 clones, with around 92% observed a single time. Concerning this clone itself: Its antigen is unknown.

Terminally differentiated effector memory CD45RA+ cells were left out of the naive CD8 fraction, which was CD45RO-negative and positively selected for CCR7. Each donor was a Caucasian adult residing in Nashville, Tennessee. In germline, CDR1 is SGHRS, CDR2 YFSETQ. The CDR3 runs to 15 residues. The V and J ends lost 4 bases and 8 bases, in that order; junction bases with no gene match: 5. This receptor was identified in a man aged 25-40 years in good health. Sample: naive CD8+ T cells sorted from blood. The rearrangement links TRBV5-1 to TRBJ2-1; 14 nucleotides line up with TRBD2. The CDR3 DNA reads TGCGCCAGCAGCGCGGGACTAGCGGGAGAAGATGAGCAGTTCTTC. Protein sequence: CASSAGLAGEDEQFF.